This T cell receptor beta chain was sequenced during a study of long-term antiretroviral therapy in people with HIV. General study results and limits: Comparison with controls showed narrower CDR3 length ranges in HIV repertoires. Transplant-donor-level diversity was not reached after ART, though diversity increased.

CDR1 and CDR2 from the germline V gene are MDHEN and SYDVKM. V lost 7 bases, J lost 4 bases, and 17 bases lay in between. The CDR3 extends over 14 amino acids. Runs used v3.0 of the immunoSEQ assay and were done at survey level. Method: immunoSEQ multiplex PCR; TCRdb's copy keeps in-frame clones and lacks some. The sample holds 24,000 or so clones; approximately 95% are singletons and the top ten take 2% to 2.5%. About this clone itself: Its target is unknown.

The input for sequencing was unsorted PBMCs, taken 4.8 to 5 years after starting antiretroviral therapy. V usage is TRBV28 and J usage is TRBJ2-7; weak D call: TRBD2 (6 bases). This receptor was identified in a woman aged 45-65 years with HIV. CDR3 nucleotide sequence: TGTGCCAGCAATCAACCGGGACTGTTGTACGAGCAGTACTTC. It codes for CASNQPGLLYEQYF.